This T cell receptor beta chain was profiled in a study of response to subunit inactivated influenza vaccine. The V gene's germline CDR1 is DFQATT and CDR2 SNEGSKA (reference sequence). CDR3 length: 17 amino acids. V gave up 0 bases and J gave up 0 bases; unmatched junction bases: 7. TCRdb ran MiXCR on the RT-PCR reads and lists one entry per CDR3 protein. The sample has more than 150,000 distinct CDR3 sequences, around 9% seen once. A remark on this clonotype: What it binds is unknown.

Study observations and caveats: It was the authors' suggestion that each seasonal influenza vaccination recruits few new T cells.

The chain uses TRBV20-1 and TRBJ2-1; 8 bases match TRBD2. This receptor was obtained from a man aged 45-65 years who received an inactivated influenza vaccine. The source was non-naive T cells sorted from PBMCs, collected on the day of vaccination. CDR3 coding DNA: TGCAGTGCTAGAGATGTTAGCGGGATCATCTCCTACAATGAGCAGTTCTTC. This codes for CSARDVSGIISYNEQFF.